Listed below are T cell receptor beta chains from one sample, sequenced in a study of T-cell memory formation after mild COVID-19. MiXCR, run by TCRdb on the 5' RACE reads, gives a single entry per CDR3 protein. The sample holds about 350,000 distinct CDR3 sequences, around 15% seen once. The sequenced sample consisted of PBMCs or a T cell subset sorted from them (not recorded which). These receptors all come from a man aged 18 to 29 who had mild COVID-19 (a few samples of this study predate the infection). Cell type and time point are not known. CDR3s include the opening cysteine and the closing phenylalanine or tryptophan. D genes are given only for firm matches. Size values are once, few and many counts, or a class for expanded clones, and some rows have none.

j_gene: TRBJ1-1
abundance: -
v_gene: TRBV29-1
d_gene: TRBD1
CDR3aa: CSAGTGVNTEAFF
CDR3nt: TGCAGCGCCGGGACAGGGGTTAACACTGAAGCTTTCTTT

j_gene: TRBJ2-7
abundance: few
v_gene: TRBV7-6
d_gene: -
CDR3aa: CASSLIMGEQYF
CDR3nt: TGTGCCAGCAGCCTGATAATGGGGGAGCAGTACTTC

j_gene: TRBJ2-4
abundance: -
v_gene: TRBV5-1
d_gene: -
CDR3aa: CASSTVGGSDIQYF
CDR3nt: TGCGCCAGCAGCACGGTAGGGGGGTCGGACATTCAGTACTTC

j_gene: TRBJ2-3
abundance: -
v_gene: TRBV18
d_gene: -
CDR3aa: CASSPLERSTDTQYF
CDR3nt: TGTGCCAGCTCACCACTGGAAAGAAGCACAGATACGCAGTATTTT

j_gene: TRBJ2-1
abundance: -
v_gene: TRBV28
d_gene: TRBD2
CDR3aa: CASSLLGTRGLSEQFF
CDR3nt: TGTGCCAGCAGTCTGCTGGGGACTAGAGGCCTGAGCGAGCAGTTCTTC

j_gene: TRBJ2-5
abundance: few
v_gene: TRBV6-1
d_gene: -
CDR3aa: CASSGAPGKETQYF
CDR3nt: TGTGCCAGCAGTGGGGCGCCCGGTAAAGAGACCCAGTACTTC

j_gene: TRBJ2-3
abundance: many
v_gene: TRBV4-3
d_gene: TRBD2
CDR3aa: CASSHETSGGYTQYF
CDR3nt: TGCGCCAGCAGCCACGAGACTAGCGGGGGTTATACGCAGTATTTT

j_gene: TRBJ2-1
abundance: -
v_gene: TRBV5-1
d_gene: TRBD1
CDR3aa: CASSLGYRTGIFNEQFF
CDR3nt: TGCGCCAGCAGCTTGGGCTATAGGACAGGGATTTTCAATGAGCAGTTCTTC

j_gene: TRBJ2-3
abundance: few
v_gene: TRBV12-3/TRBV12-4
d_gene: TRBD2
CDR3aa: CASSSETIKTSGGFDTQYF
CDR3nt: TGTGCCAGCAGTTCCGAAACGATAAAGACTAGCGGGGGGTTTGATACGCAGTATTTT

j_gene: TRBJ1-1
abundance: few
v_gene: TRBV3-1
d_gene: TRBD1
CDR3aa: CASSPLDRGFGEAFF
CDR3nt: TGTGCCAGCAGCCCCCTCGACAGGGGATTTGGTGAAGCTTTCTTT

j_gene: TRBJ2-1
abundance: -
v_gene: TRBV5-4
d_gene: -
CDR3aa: CASSSYGQRAGEQFF
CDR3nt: TGTGCCAGCAGCTCATACGGACAGAGGGCAGGTGAGCAGTTCTTC

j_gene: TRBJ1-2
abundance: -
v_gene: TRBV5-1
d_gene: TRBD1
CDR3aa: CASSEDRDGYTF
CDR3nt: TGCGCCAGCAGCGAGGACAGGGATGGCTACACCTTC

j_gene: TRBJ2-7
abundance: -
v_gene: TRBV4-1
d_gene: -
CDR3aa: CASSQTGVTYEQYF
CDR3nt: TGCGCCAGCAGCCAGACAGGTGTCACCTACGAGCAGTACTTC

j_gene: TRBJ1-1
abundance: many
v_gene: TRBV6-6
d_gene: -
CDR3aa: CASQWDYTEAFF
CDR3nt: TGTGCCAGCCAGTGGGATTACACTGAAGCTTTCTTT

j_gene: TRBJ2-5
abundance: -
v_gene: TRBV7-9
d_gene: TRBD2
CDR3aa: CASGTSERMETQYF
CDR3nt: TGTGCCTCAGGGACTAGTGAACGGATGGAGACCCAGTACTTC

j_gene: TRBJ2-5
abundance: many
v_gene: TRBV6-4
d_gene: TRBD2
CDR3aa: CASSLTSGGKETQYF
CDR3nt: TGTGCCAGCAGCCTAACTAGCGGGGGAAAAGAGACCCAGTACTTC

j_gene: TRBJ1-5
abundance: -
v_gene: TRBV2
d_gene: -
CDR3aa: CASTSGTDQPQHF
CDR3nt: TGTGCCAGCACTTCTGGCACAGATCAGCCCCAGCATTTT

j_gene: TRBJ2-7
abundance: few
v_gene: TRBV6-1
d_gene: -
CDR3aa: CASPGDYEQYF
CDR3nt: TGTGCCAGCCCGGGGGACTACGAGCAGTACTTC

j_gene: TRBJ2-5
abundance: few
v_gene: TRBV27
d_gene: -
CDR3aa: CASSWALAETQYF
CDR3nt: TGTGCCAGCAGTTGGGCCCTAGCGGAGACCCAGTACTTC

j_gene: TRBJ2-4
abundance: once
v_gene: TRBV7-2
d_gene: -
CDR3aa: CASSFSLPKNIQYF
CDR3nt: TGTGCCAGCAGCTTCTCTTTACCCAAAAACATTCAGTACTTC

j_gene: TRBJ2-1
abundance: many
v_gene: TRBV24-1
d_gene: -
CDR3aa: CATRGNNEQFF
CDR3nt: TGTGCCACCAGGGGGAACAATGAGCAGTTCTTC

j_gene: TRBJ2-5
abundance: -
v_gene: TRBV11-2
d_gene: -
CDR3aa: CASSPGPQQETQYF
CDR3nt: TGTGCCAGCAGCCCTGGACCACAACAAGAGACCCAGTACTTC

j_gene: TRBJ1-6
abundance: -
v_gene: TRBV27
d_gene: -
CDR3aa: CASSLSNSGRHSPLHF
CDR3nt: TGTGCCAGCAGTTTGTCCAACTCCGGTAGACATTCACCCCTCCACTTT

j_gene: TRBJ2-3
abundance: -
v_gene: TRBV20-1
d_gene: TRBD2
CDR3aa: CSAIGLEAQYF
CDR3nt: TGCAGTGCAATCGGACTAGAAGCGCAGTATTTT

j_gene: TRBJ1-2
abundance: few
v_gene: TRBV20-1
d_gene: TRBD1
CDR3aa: CSALGTAANYGYTF
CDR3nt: TGCAGTGCTCTGGGGACAGCCGCTAACTATGGCTACACCTTC

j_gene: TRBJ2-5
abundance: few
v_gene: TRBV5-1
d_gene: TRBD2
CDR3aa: CASSLGPAAGGAQYF
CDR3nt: TGCGCCAGCAGCTTGGGTCCGGCAGCGGGGGGTGCCCAGTACTTC

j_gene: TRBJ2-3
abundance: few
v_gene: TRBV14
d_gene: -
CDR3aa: CASSQALTSTSTDTQYF
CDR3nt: TGTGCCAGCAGCCAAGCGTTGACCTCTACTAGCACAGATACGCAGTATTTT

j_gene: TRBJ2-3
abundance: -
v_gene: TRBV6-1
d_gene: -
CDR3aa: CASSFDWGRADTQYF
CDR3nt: TGTGCCAGCAGCTTCGATTGGGGTCGGGCAGATACGCAGTATTTT

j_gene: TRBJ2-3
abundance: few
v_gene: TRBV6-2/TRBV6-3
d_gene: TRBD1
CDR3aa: CASSYRAADRGPTDTQYF
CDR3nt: TGTGCCAGCAGTTACCGGGCAGCGGACAGGGGGCCGACAGATACGCAGTATTTT

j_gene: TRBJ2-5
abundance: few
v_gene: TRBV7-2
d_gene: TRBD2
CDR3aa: CASSLDSSGGEQETQYF
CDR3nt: TGTGCCAGCAGCTTAGACTCTAGCGGGGGGGAACAAGAGACCCAGTACTTC

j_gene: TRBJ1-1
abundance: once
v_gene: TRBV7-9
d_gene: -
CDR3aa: CASRLGPRQGRMNTEAFF
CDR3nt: TGTGCCAGCCGCCTAGGCCCCCGCCAGGGGAGGATGAACACTGAAGCTTTCTTT

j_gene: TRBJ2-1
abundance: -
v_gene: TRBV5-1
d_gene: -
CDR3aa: CASSFTADTYNEQFF
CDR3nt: TGCGCCAGCAGCTTCACGGCGGATACCTACAATGAGCAGTTCTTC

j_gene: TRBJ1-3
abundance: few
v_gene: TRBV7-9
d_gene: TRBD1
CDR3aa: CASSFGQAGNTIYF
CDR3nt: TGTGCCAGCAGTTTCGGACAGGCCGGAAACACCATATATTTT

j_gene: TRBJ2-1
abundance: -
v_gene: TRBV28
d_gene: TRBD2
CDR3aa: CANGGALYNEQFF
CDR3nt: TGTGCCAACGGGGGGGCACTGTACAATGAGCAGTTCTTC

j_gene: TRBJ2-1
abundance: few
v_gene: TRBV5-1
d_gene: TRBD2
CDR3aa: CASSGLAGVGSYNEQFF
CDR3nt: TGCGCCAGCAGCGGTCTAGCGGGGGTAGGGTCCTACAATGAGCAGTTCTTC

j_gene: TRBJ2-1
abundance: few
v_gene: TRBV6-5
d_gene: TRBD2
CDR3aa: CASSYSTSGRYNEQFF
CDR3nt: TGTGCCAGCAGTTACTCGACTAGCGGGAGATACAATGAGCAGTTCTTC

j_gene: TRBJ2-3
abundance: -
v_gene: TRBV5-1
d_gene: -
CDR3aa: CASSLVSSTDTQYF
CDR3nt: TGCGCCAGCAGCTTGGTATCGAGCACAGATACGCAGTATTTT

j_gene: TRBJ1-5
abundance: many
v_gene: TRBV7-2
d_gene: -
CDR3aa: CASSLTGPSNQPQHF
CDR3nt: TGTGCCAGCAGCTTGACGGGCCCTTCCAATCAGCCCCAGCATTTT

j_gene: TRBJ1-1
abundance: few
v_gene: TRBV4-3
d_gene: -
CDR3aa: CASSQDVAGKWDTEAFF
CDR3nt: TGCGCCAGCAGCCAAGATGTGGCAGGGAAGTGGGACACTGAAGCTTTCTTT

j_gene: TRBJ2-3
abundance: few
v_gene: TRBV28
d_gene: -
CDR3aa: CASSPMGSDTQYF
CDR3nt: TGTGCCAGCAGTCCTATGGGGTCAGATACGCAGTATTTT

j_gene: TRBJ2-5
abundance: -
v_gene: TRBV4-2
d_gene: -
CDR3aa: CASSPFWGGIVTQYF
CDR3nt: TGTGCCAGCAGCCCCTTTTGGGGGGGCATCGTGACCCAGTACTTC

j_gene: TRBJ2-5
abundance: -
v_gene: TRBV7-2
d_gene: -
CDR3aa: CASSLVAGTKYF
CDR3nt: TGTGCCAGCAGCTTAGTTGCAGGGACAAAGTACTTC

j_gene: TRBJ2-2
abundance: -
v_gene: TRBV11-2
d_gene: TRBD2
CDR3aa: CASSPRELGGTNTGELFF
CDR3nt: TGTGCCAGCAGCCCCCGGGAGCTGGGGGGGACGAACACCGGGGAGCTGTTTTTT

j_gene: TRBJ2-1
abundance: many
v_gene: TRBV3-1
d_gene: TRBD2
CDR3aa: CASSQRSVGSGLAGFEQFF
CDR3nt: TGTGCCAGCAGCCAACGAAGCGTCGGGAGCGGACTAGCGGGGTTTGAGCAGTTCTTC

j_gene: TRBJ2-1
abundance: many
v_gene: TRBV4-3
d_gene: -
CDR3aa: CASSRRAAHNEQFF
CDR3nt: TGCGCCAGCAGTCGGAGGGCAGCACACAATGAGCAGTTCTTC

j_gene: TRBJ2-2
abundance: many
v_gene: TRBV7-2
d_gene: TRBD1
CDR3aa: CASALDRVKTGELFF
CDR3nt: TGTGCCAGCGCCCTCGACAGGGTAAAAACCGGGGAGCTGTTTTTT

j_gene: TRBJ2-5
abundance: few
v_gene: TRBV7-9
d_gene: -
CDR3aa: CASSEQGWETQYF
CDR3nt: TGTGCCAGCAGCGAACAGGGATGGGAGACCCAGTACTTC

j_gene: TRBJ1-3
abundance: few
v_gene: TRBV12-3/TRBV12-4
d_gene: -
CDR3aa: CASRSSGVFGNTIYF
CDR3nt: TGTGCCAGCAGATCATCAGGGGTCTTTGGAAACACCATATATTTT

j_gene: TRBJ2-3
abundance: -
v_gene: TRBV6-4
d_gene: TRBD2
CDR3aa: CASSPGTRDTQYF
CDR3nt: TGTGCCAGCAGCCCCGGGACTAGAGATACGCAGTATTTT

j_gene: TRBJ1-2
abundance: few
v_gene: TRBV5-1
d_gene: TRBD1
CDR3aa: CASSTQGDYGYTF
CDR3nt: TGCGCCAGCAGCACACAGGGGGACTATGGCTACACCTTC

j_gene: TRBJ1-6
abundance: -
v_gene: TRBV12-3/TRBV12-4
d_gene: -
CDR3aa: CASRPRGPLHF
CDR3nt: TGTGCCAGCCGCCCAAGGGGACCCCTCCACTTT

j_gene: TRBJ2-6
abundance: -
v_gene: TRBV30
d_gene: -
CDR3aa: CAWSVPGAGANVLTF
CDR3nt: TGTGCCTGGAGTGTACCGGGGGCCGGGGCCAACGTCCTGACTTTC

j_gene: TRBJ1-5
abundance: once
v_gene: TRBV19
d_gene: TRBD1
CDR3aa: CASSMTGLRPQHF
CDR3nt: TGTGCCAGTAGTATGACAGGGCTAAGGCCCCAGCATTTT

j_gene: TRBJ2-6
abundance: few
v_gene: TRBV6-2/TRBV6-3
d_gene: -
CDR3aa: CASSYSGASGANVLTF
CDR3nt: TGTGCCAGCAGTTACTCGGGAGCCTCTGGGGCCAACGTCCTGACTTTC

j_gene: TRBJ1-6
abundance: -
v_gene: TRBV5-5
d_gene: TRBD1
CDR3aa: CASSRTDREVSPLHF
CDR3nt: TGTGCCAGCAGCCGGACGGACAGGGAGGTTTCACCCCTCCACTTT